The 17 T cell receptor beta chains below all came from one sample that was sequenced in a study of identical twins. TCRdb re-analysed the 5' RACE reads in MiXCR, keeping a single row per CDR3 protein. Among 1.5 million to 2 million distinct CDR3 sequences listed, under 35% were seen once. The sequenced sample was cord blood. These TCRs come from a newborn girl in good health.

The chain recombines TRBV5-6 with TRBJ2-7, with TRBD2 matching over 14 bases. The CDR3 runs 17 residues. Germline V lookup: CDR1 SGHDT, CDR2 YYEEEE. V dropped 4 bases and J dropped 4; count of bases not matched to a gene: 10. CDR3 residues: CASSPGTSGSLPYEQYF. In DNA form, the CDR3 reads TGTGCCAGCAGCCCTGGGACTAGCGGGAGTCTTCCGTACGAGCAGTACTTC.

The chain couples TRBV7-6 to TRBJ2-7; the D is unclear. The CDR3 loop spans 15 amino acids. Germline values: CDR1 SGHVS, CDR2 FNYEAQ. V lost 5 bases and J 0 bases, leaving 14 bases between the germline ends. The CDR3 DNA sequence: TGTGCCAGCAGCCCCCAGGCCTCCTTCTCCTACGAGCAGTACTTC. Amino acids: CASSPQASFSYEQYF.

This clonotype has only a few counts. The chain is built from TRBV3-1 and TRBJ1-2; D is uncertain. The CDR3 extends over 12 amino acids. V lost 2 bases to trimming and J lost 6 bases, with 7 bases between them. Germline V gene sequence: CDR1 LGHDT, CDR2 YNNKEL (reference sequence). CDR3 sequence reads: CASSQTRHGYTF. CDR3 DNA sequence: TGTGCCAGCAGCCAAACAAGACATGGCTACACCTTC.

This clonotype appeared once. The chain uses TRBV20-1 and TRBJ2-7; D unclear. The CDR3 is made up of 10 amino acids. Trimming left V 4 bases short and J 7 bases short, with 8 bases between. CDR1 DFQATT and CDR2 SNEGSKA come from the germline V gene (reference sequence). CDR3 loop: CSAMVYEQYF. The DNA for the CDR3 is TGCAGTGCTATGGTCTATGAGCAGTACTTC.

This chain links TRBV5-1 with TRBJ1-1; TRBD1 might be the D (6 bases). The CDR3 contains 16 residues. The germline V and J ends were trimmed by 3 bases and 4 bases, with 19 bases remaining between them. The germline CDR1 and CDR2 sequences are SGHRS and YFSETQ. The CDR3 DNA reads TGCGCCAGCAGCTCTCGCCCTCCGGGGGGCGGCACTGAAGCTTTCTTT. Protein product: CASSSRPPGGGTEAFF.

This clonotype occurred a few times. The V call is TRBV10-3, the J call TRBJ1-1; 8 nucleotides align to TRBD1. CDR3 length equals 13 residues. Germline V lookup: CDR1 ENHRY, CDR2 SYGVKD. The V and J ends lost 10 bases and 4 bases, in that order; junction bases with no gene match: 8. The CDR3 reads CATQQGEVTEAFF. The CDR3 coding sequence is TGTGCCACCCAACAGGGGGAGGTCACTGAAGCTTTCTTT.

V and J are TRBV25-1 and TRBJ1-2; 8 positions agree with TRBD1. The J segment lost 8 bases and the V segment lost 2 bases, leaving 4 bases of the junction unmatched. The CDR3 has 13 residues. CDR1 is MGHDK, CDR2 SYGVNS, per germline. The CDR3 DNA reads TGTGCCAGCAGTGAAAGGACAGGGAGGGGCTACACCTTC. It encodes CASSERTGRGYTF.

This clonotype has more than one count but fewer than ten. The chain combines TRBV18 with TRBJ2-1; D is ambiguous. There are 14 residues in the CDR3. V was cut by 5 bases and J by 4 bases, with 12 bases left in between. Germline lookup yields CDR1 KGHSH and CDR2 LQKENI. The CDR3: CASSAYYEYNEQFF. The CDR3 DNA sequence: TGTGCCAGCTCAGCCTACTACGAGTACAATGAGCAGTTCTTC.

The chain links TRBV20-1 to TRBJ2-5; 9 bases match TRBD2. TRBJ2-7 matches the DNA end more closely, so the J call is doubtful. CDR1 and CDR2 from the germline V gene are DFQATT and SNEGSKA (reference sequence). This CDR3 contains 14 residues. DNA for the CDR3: TGCAGTGCTAGAGATCGAGCGGGAGGAGCCGAGCAGTACTTC. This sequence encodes CSARDRAGGAEQYF.

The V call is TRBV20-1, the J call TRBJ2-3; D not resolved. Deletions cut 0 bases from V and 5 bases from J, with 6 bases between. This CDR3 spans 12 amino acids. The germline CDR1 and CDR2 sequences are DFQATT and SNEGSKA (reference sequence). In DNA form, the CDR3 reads TGCAGTGCTAGAGAGAATTTAGATACGCAGTATTTT. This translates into CSARENLDTQYF.

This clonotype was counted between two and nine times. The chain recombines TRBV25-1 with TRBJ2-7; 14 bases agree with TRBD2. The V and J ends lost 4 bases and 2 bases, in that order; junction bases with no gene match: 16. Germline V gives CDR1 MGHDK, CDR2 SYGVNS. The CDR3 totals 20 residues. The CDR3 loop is CASSGGHTSGTSGSPYEQYF. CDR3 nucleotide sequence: TGTGCCAGCAGTGGAGGTCATACTTCCGGGACTAGCGGGAGTCCCTACGAGCAGTACTTC.

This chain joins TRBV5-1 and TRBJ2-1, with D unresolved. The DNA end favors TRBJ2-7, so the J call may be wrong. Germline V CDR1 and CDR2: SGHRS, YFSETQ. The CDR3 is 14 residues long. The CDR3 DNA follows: TGCGCCAGCAGCTTGGAAACTGTGTACAATGAGCAGTACTTC. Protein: CASSLETVYNEQYF.

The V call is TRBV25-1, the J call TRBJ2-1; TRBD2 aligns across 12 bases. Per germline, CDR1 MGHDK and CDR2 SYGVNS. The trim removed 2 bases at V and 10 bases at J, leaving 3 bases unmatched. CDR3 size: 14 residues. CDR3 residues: CASSEEGLAGEQFF. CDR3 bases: TGTGCCAGCAGTGAAGAAGGACTAGCGGGAGAGCAGTTCTTC. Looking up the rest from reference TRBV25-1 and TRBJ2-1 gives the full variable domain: EADIYQTPRYLVIGTGKKITLECSQTMGHDKMYWYQQDPGMELHLIHYSYGVNSTEKGDLSSESTVSRIRTEHFPLTLESARPSHTSQYLCASSEEGLAGEQFFGPGTRLTVL.

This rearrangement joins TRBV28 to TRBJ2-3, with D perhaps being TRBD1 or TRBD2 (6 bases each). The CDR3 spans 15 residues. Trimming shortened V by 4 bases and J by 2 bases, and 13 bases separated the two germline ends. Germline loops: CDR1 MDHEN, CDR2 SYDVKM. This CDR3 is CASSWGADATDTQYF. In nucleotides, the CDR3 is TGTGCCAGCAGTTGGGGGGCAGACGCCACAGATACGCAGTATTTT.

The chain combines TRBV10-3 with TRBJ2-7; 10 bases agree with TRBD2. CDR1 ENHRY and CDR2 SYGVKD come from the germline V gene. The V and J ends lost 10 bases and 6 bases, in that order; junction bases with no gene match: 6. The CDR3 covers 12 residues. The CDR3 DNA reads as TGTGCCACCGGGACTAGCGTCTTCGAGCAGTACTTC. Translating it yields CATGTSVFEQYF.

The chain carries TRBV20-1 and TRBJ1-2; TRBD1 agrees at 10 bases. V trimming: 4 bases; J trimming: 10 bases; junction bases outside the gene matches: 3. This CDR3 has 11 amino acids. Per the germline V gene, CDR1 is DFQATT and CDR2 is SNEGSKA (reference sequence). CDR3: CSATGTGVYTF. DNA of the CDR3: TGCAGTGCTACCGGGACAGGGGTCTACACCTTC.

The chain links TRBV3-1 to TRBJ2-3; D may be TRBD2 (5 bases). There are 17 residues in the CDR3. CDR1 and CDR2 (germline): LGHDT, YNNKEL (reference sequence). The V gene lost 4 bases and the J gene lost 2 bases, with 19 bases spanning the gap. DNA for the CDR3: TGTGCCAGCAGCCTGTGGCTAGCCATGTGGACCACAGATACGCAGTATTTT. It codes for CASSLWLAMWTTDTQYF.